What follows are 16 T cell receptor beta chains derived from one specimen sequenced in a study of blood T cell repertoires in COVID-19. The table came from immunoSEQ multiplex PCR; TCRdb's copy has only in-frame clones and leaves some out. The data contain fewer than 60,000 clones, around 90% of them singletons. The sequenced sample consisted of peripheral blood. The origin of the receptors is a human donor with acute or convalescent COVID-19. The donor label of this sample is uncertain.

The chain carries TRBV19 and TRBJ2-1, with D possibly TRBD2 on 6 matching bases. The germline CDR1 and CDR2 sequences are LNHDA and SQIVND (reference sequence). The ends were cut back, 9 bases at V and 7 bases at J, with 10 bases in the middle. The CDR3 has 11 residues. The CDR3 coding sequence is TGTGCCAGCCGGAGGGTGAATGAGCAGTTCTTC. Translation gives CASRRVNEQFF.

The chain has TRBV24-1 and TRBJ2-5, with 9 nucleotides matching TRBD1. This CDR3 comprises 14 residues. With V trimmed by 5 bases and J by 4 bases, 4 bases remained unmatched. Germline CDR1 and CDR2: KGHDR and SFDVKD. In DNA, the CDR3 is TGTGCCACCAGTGGCGCGGGACAGGGAGAGACCCAGTACTTC. This encodes CATSGAGQGETQYF.

This clone showed up many times. The genes are TRBV18 and TRBJ2-7; possible D gene TRBD2, 6 bases. The CDR3 contains 14 residues. Germline assignment: CDR1 KGHSH and CDR2 LQKENI. Trimming shortened V by 6 bases and J by 0 bases, and 12 bases separated the two germline ends. CDR3 DNA sequence: TGTGCCAGCTCGCGGGACCGCAACTCCTACGAGCAGTACTTC. Residues: CASSRDRNSYEQYF. The whole variable domain, filled in from reference TRBV18 and TRBJ2-7, reads NAGVMQNPRHLVRRRGQEARLRCSPMKGHSHVYWYRQLPEEGLKFMVYLQKENIIDESGMPKERFSAEFPKEGPSILRIQQVVRGDSAAYFCASSRDRNSYEQYFGPGTRLTVT.

J is TRBJ1-5 and V is TRBV27; 8 positions agree with TRBD1. The CDR3 spans 14 residues. The ends lost 3 bases at V and 3 bases at J; junction bases unmatched: 1. Germline V gene lookup returns CDR1 MNHEY and CDR2 SMNVEV (reference sequence). The CDR3, as DNA: TGTGCCAGCAGTTTCAGGGGGCCCAATCAGCCCCAGCATTTT. Translating gives CASSFRGPNQPQHF.

The V call is TRBV19, the J call TRBJ2-1; 7 nucleotides line up with TRBD2. The germline V gene has CDR1 LNHDA and CDR2 SQIVND (reference sequence). V lost 5 bases and J lost 11; bases outside the gene matches: 3. The CDR3 has 11 residues. The chain's CDR3 is CASSGGLKQFF. The CDR3 DNA reads TGTGCCAGTAGTGGGGGACTAAAGCAGTTCTTC.

The chain combines TRBV3-1 (or the pseudogene TRBV3-2) with TRBJ2-7, with D possibly being TRBD2 (5 bases). Trimming took off 1 base at V and 0 bases at J, with 10 bases between the two ends. The CDR3 is made up of 15 amino acids. Germline V CDR1 and CDR2: LGHDT, YNNKEL (reference sequence). The CDR3 DNA is TGTGCCAGCAGCCAAGGCGGAGGCAACTCCTACGAGCAGTACTTC. Residues: CASSQGGGNSYEQYF.

The chain employs TRBV27 and TRBJ1-4; 8 bases line up with TRBD1. The CDR3 extends over 15 amino acids. The J segment lost 5 bases and the V segment lost 5 bases, leaving 7 bases of the junction unmatched. Germline CDR1 and CDR2: MNHEY and SMNVEV (reference sequence). CDR3 DNA: TGTGCCAGCAGTGCCCCCCGGACAGGGAATGAAAAACTGTTTTTT. This gives the protein CASSAPRTGNEKLFF.

This clone was recorded a few times. This chain uses TRBV5-1 with TRBJ2-5, with 9 bases identical to TRBD1. The CDR3 spans 15 residues. With V trimmed by 7 bases and J by 2 bases, 9 bases remained unmatched. Germline values: CDR1 SGHRS, CDR2 YFSETQ. The CDR3 DNA reads as TGCGCCAGCCGCGCGGGACAGGGTCCACAAGAGACCCAGTACTTC. This gives the protein CASRAGQGPQETQYF.

The chain carries TRBV29-1 and TRBJ2-3; 11 bases are a match to TRBD2. Germline V gene lookup returns CDR1 SQVTM and CDR2 ANQGSEA. Trimming cost V 4 bases and J 6 bases; bases outside gene matches: 3. This CDR3 spans 13 amino acids. CDR3 sequence reads: CSVGLAGMDTQYF. In DNA form, the CDR3 reads TGCAGCGTTGGACTAGCGGGAATGGATACGCAGTATTTT.

The rearrangement links TRBV19 to TRBJ1-2; TRBD1 agrees at 9 bases. Germline CDR1 reads LNHDA; CDR2 reads SQIVND (reference sequence). J lost 2 bases, V lost 3 bases, and 7 bases had no gene match. This CDR3 has 16 residues. CDR3 region: CASSIGTGIGNYGYTF. The DNA for the CDR3 is TGTGCCAGTAGTATCGGGACAGGGATCGGAAACTATGGCTACACCTTC.

V is TRBV5-1 and J is TRBJ1-2, with TRBD1 identical over 10 bases. CDR1 is SGHRS, CDR2 YFSETQ, per germline. The trim removed 0 bases at V and 2 bases at J, leaving 4 bases unmatched. CDR3 length equals 16 residues. The CDR3, as DNA: TGCGCCAGCAGCTTGGGTGGACAGGGGGTGAACTATGGCTACACCTTC. It is translated as CASSLGGQGVNYGYTF.

The chain combines TRBV12-3 or TRBV12-4 with TRBJ2-1, with D perhaps TRBD2 (5 bases). This CDR3 has 13 residues. Trimming removed 7 bases from V and 5 bases from J, with 12 bases in between. CDR3 sequence (DNA): TGTGCCAGCATTATCGAGGGAAACAATGAGCAGTTCTTC. It specifies CASIIEGNNEQFF.

The chain uses TRBV19 and TRBJ2-3; D may be TRBD2 (6 bases). CDR3 length: 14 residues. Trimming cost V 5 bases and J 1 base, with 10 bases left between them. The germline V gene encodes CDR1 LNHDA and CDR2 SQIVND (reference sequence). The DNA for the CDR3 is TGTGCCAGTAGTGACGGCGGGGGCACAGATACGCAGTATTTT. Translating gives CASSDGGGTDTQYF. The complete variable domain, with remaining parts taken from reference TRBV19 and TRBJ2-3, reads DGGITQSPKYLFRKEGQNVTLSCEQNLNHDAMYWYRQDPGQGLRLIYYSQIVNDFQKGDIAEGYSVSREKKESFPLTVTSAQKNPTAFYLCASSDGGGTDTQYFGPGTRLTVL.

V is TRBV6-5 and J is TRBJ1-5; maybe TRBD1 (5 bases). CDR1 is MNHEY, CDR2 SVGAGI, per germline. The CDR3 is 14 residues long. V was pared by 6 bases and J by 4 bases, with 13 bases between. The CDR3 coding sequence is TGTGCCAGCAGCCCACGGGGGGGTAATCAGCCCCAGCATTTT. This sequence encodes CASSPRGGNQPQHF.

This clone was found a few times. The DNA of the CDR3 is TGTGCCAGCAGGGCAGGGGCTTCTGGAAACACCATATATTTT. The encoded protein is CASRAGASGNTIYF. The rearrangement uses TRBV28 and TRBJ1-3; a possible D gene is TRBD1 (6 bases). Germline assignment: CDR1 MDHEN and CDR2 SYDVKM. Trimming stripped 6 bases from V and 1 base from J, with 10 bases between. This CDR3 has 14 residues.

This clone was picked up one time. The chain carries TRBV18 and TRBJ2-7; 13 bases map to TRBD2. With 3 bases clipped from V and 3 bases from J, the junction kept 11 bases outside the gene matches. Germline values: CDR1 KGHSH, CDR2 LQKENI. CDR3 length: 18 amino acids. This chain's CDR3 is CASSPIPGLAGSYYEQYF. The CDR3 nucleotides are TGTGCCAGCTCACCTATACCGGGACTAGCGGGGAGTTACTACGAGCAGTACTTC.